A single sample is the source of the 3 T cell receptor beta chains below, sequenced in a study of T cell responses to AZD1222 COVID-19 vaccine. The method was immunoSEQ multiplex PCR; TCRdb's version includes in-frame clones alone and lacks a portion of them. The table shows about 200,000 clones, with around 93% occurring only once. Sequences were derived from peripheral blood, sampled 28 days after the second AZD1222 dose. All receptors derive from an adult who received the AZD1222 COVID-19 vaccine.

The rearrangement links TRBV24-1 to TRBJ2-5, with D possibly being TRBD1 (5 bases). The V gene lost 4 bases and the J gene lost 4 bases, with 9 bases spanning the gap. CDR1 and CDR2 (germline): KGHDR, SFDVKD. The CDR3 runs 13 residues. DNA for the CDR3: TGTGCCACCAGTGACACAGGTAGAGAGACCCAGTACTTC. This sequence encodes CATSDTGRETQYF.

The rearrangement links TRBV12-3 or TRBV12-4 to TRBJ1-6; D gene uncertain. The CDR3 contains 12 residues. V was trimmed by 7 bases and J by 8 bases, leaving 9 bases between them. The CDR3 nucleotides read TGTGCCAGCACTCTAGGCCATTCACCCCTCCACTTT. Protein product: CASTLGHSPLHF.

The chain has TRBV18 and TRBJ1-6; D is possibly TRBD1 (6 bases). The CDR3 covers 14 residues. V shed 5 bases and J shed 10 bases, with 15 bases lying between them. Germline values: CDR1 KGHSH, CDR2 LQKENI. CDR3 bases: TGTGCCAGCTCAGACTTAGGGGGTGGATCACCCCTCCACTTT. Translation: CASSDLGGGSPLHF.